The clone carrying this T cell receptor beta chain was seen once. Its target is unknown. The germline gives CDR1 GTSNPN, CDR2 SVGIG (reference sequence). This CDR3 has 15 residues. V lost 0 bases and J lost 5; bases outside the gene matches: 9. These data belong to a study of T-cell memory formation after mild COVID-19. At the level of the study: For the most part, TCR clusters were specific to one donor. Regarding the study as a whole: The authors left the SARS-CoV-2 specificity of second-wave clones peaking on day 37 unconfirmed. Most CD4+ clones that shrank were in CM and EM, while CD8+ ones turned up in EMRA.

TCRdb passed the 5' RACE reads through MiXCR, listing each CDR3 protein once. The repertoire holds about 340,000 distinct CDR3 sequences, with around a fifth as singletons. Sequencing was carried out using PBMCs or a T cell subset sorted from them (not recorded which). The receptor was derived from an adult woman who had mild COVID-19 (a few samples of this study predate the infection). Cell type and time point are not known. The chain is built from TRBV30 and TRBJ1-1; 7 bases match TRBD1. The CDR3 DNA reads TGTGCCTGGAGTGTACAGGGGCCGCAGGGGACTGAAGCTTTCTTT. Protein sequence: CAWSVQGPQGTEAFF. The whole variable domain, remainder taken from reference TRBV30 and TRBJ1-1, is SQTIHQWPATLVQPVGSPLSLECTVEGTSNPNLYWYRQAAGRGLQLLFYSVGIGQISSEVPQNLSASRPQDRQFILSSKKLLLSDSGFYLCAWSVQGPQGTEAFFGQGTRLTVV.